Listed below are T cell receptor beta chains from one sample, sequenced in a study of blood T cell repertoires in COVID-19. Generated by immunoSEQ multiplex PCR, the TCRdb table keeps only in-frame clones and is missing some. The sample shows under 150,000 clones, about four fifths of them seen only once. Sample: PBMCs or T cells enriched from blood (not recorded which). These receptor sequences come from a man in his forties with acute COVID-19. Both conserved end residues are part of each CDR3. A D gene is named only where the DNA matches it firmly. Clone size is given for some rows only: seen once, a few or many times, or a class if the clone is expanded.

abundance: NA
v_gene: TRBV13
j_gene: TRBJ2-7
d_gene: TRBD1
CDR3aa: CASSSNEPGQADYEQYF
CDR3nt: TGTGCCAGCAGTTCCAATGAACCGGGACAGGCCGACTACGAGCAGTACTTC

abundance: NA
v_gene: TRBV30
j_gene: TRBJ2-1
d_gene: TRBD2
CDR3aa: CASGLAADEQFF
CDR3nt: TGTGCCTCCGGACTAGCCGCCGATGAGCAGTTCTTC

abundance: NA
v_gene: TRBV6-5
j_gene: TRBJ1-1
d_gene: TRBD1
CDR3aa: CASRDRGRNTEAFF
CDR3nt: TGTGCCAGCAGAGACAGGGGGCGGAACACTGAAGCTTTCTTT

abundance: NA
v_gene: TRBV10-3
j_gene: TRBJ1-1
d_gene: NA
CDR3aa: CAITRGLANTEAFF
CDR3nt: TGTGCCATCACTCGGGGACTGGCGAACACTGAAGCTTTCTTT

abundance: NA
v_gene: TRBV7-9
j_gene: TRBJ2-7
d_gene: TRBD1
CDR3aa: CASSLGEGTESSYEQYF
CDR3nt: TGTGCCAGCAGCTTGGGAGAGGGGACAGAGAGCTCCTACGAGCAGTACTTC

abundance: NA
v_gene: TRBV7-2
j_gene: TRBJ2-5
d_gene: NA
CDR3aa: CASSLRLQETQYF
CDR3nt: TGTGCCAGCAGCTTGCGGCTACAAGAGACCCAGTACTTC

abundance: few
v_gene: TRBV30
j_gene: TRBJ2-7
d_gene: TRBD2
CDR3aa: CAWSVRGVDEQYF
CDR3nt: TGTGCCTGGAGTGTACGGGGGGTCGACGAGCAGTACTTC

abundance: NA
v_gene: TRBV28
j_gene: TRBJ1-6
d_gene: TRBD1
CDR3aa: CASRTGGAGSPLHF
CDR3nt: TGTGCCAGCAGAACAGGGGGCGCGGGTTCACCCCTCCACTTT

abundance: NA
v_gene: TRBV28
j_gene: TRBJ1-6
d_gene: NA
CDR3aa: CASTEPGKGYLHF
CDR3nt: TGTGCCAGCACCGAGCCGGGGAAAGGGTACCTCCACTTT

abundance: NA
v_gene: TRBV4-1
j_gene: TRBJ1-2
d_gene: NA
CDR3aa: CASSQTGTLYGYTF
CDR3nt: TGCGCCAGCAGCCAGACCGGGACACTCTATGGCTACACCTTC

abundance: NA
v_gene: TRBV7-2
j_gene: TRBJ2-6
d_gene: NA
CDR3aa: CASSLSQGFGANVLTF
CDR3nt: TGTGCCAGCAGCCTCTCACAGGGTTTTGGGGCCAACGTCCTGACTTTC

abundance: NA
v_gene: TRBV5-1
j_gene: TRBJ1-4
d_gene: NA
CDR3aa: CASSIAGTGATNEKLFF
CDR3nt: TGCGCCAGCAGCATTGCCGGGACTGGTGCAACTAATGAAAAACTGTTTTTT